These 32 T cell receptor beta chains share one sample of origin, sequenced in a study of cytomegalovirus exposure and HLA in healthy donors. PCR employed 60 Vbeta and 13 Jbeta primers. Assay: immunoSEQ multiplex PCR; the TCRdb copy retains only in-frame clones and omits some. This repertoire shows roughly 100,000 clones, 74% found once; its top ten account for about 2.6%. Sequencing was carried out using PBMCs. These receptors originate from a man between 45 and 60 years old in good health and CMV-seropositive.

The CDR3 region is CASSQDLAASGDQETQYF. For the CDR3, the DNA is TGTGCCAGCAGCCAAGATCTTGCGGCTAGCGGGGACCAAGAGACCCAGTACTTC. This chain connects TRBV4-2 to TRBJ2-5; 9 nucleotides match TRBD2. This CDR3 is built from 18 residues. CDR1 and CDR2 (germline): LGHNA, YNFKEQ. With V trimmed by 0 bases and J by 0 bases, 8 bases remained unmatched.

As to this clone: Sequence at one end of the junction differs from germline and may be a read error. The CDR3 DNA follows: TGTGCCAGCTCAACACCTTCCATGCGGGACACCGGGGAGCTGTTTTTT. This sequence encodes CASSTPSMRDTGELFF. This chain connects TRBV18 to TRBJ2-2; tentative D call: TRBD2 (5 bases). The CDR3 contains 16 residues. In germline, CDR1 is KGHSH, CDR2 LQKENI.

About this clone itself: The same CDR3 arises from other DNA sequences in this sample as well. This chain uses TRBV2 with TRBJ2-5; 10 bases line up with TRBD2. This CDR3 region has 14 residues. The trim removed 1 base at V and 5 bases at J, leaving 1 base unmatched. The germline CDR1 and CDR2 sequences are SNHLY and FYNNEI. The CDR3 loop reads CASSEGLAGETQYF. In DNA, the CDR3 is TGTGCCAGCAGTGAAGGACTAGCGGGTGAGACCCAGTACTTC.

The chain links TRBV2 to TRBJ1-1; 7 bases fit TRBD1. The ends lost 7 bases at V and 5 bases at J; junction bases unmatched: 7. Germline V CDR1 and CDR2: SNHLY, FYNNEI. The CDR3 length is 13 residues. For the CDR3, the DNA is TGTGCCAGCAAGCAGGGGGTGAGGACTGAAGCTTTCTTT. Translated: CASKQGVRTEAFF.

This chain joins TRBV14 and TRBJ1-6; weak D call: TRBD1 (6 bases). Germline CDR1 reads SGHDN; CDR2 reads FVKESK. V lost 1 base and J 9 bases, leaving 13 bases between the germline ends. The CDR3 totals 15 residues. CDR3 nucleotide sequence: TGTGCCAGCAGCCAAGGACAGGCCTCAGGTTCACCCCTCCACTTT. It yields the protein CASSQGQASGSPLHF. The variable domain in full, with the rest retrieved from reference TRBV14 and TRBJ1-6, is EAGVTQFPSHSVIEKGQTVTLRCDPISGHDNLYWYRRVMGKEIKFLLHFVKESKQDESGMPNNRFLAERTGGTYSTLKVQPAELEDSGVYFCASSQGQASGSPLHFGNGTRLTVT.

This clone was seen only once. The chain employs TRBV19 and TRBJ1-1; maybe TRBD1 (5 bases). Trimming stripped 5 bases from V and 4 bases from J, with 14 bases between. The length of the CDR3 is 14 residues. Germline V gives CDR1 LNHDA, CDR2 SQIVND (reference sequence). The CDR3 nucleotides read TGTGCCAGTAGTCCTTCCCAGGGATCCACTGAAGCTTTCTTT. Its translation: CASSPSQGSTEAFF.

This chain links TRBV19 with TRBJ1-1; possible D gene TRBD1, 5 bases. This CDR3 is 14 amino acids long. Germline lookup yields CDR1 LNHDA and CDR2 SQIVND (reference sequence). The ends were cut back, 3 bases at V and 4 bases at J, with 12 bases in the middle. CDR3 region: CASSIGGGGTEAFF. The DNA for the CDR3 is TGTGCCAGTAGTATTGGCGGGGGGGGCACTGAAGCTTTCTTT.

This clone was counted between two and nine times. The chain has TRBV7-2 and TRBJ2-5; a weak D match, TRBD2 (6 bases). The germline gives CDR1 SGHTA, CDR2 FQGNSA. The CDR3 is made up of 13 amino acids. Trimming shortened V by 3 bases and J by 4 bases, and 9 bases separated the two germline ends. CDR3: CASSFTGAETQYF. As DNA, the CDR3 is TGTGCCAGCAGCTTTACGGGAGCAGAGACCCAGTACTTC. The full variable domain, rest sourced from reference TRBV7-2 and TRBJ2-5, is GAGVSQSPSNKVTEKGKDVELRCDPISGHTALYWYRQSLGQGLEFLIYFQGNSAPDKSGLPSDRFSAERTGGSVSTLTIQRTQQEDSAVYLCASSFTGAETQYFGPGTRLLVL.

This sequence joins TRBV7-9 and TRBJ2-1, with a weak D call TRBD1 (5 bases). V was shortened by 4 bases and J by 4 bases, with 14 bases between the two germline ends. Germline V lookup: CDR1 SEHNR, CDR2 FQNEAQ (reference sequence). The CDR3 is made up of 15 amino acids. Here the CDR3 DNA reads TGTGCCAGCAGCTCCCGACCCAGACAGTACAATGAGCAGTTCTTC. Translated, it gives CASSSRPRQYNEQFF.

The chain couples TRBV28 to TRBJ1-4; D is possibly TRBD1 (5 bases). The V end was cut by 5 bases, the J end by 5 bases, with 15 bases between. Per the germline V gene, CDR1 is MDHEN and CDR2 is SYDVKM. The CDR3 is made up of 15 amino acids. CDR3 in DNA: TGTGCCAGCAGTCTCAAGGGAGGGGTCAATGAAAAACTGTTTTTT. Translated, it gives CASSLKGGVNEKLFF.

The chain uses TRBV7-6 and TRBJ2-3, with TRBD1 as a possible D gene (7 bases). The CDR3 contains 14 residues. Trimming took off 1 base at V and 6 bases at J, with 11 bases between the two ends. CDR1 SGHVS and CDR2 FNYEAQ come from the germline V gene. DNA of the CDR3: TGTGCCAGCAGCTTAGGACAGGGAGGCGATACGCAGTATTTT. It yields the protein CASSLGQGGDTQYF.

With respect to this clone: This sample includes further DNA sequences coding for the same CDR3. V is TRBV18 and J is TRBJ2-3, with D perhaps matching TRBD2 (5 bases). V lost 4 bases, J lost 6 bases, and 8 bases lay in between. The germline V gene encodes CDR1 KGHSH and CDR2 LQKENI. The CDR3 length is 12 residues. The CDR3 DNA sequence: TGTGCCAGCTCACTTCCGGGGGATACGCAGTATTTT. Protein sequence: CASSLPGDTQYF. The full variable domain, its missing parts supplied by reference TRBV18 and TRBJ2-3, is NAGVMQNPRHLVRRRGQEARLRCSPMKGHSHVYWYRQLPEEGLKFMVYLQKENIIDESGMPKERFSAEFPKEGPSILRIQQVVRGDSAAYFCASSLPGDTQYFGPGTRLTVL.

The chain's CDR3 is CASSLGQTDTQYF. DNA of the CDR3: TGTGCCAGCAGCTTAGGACAGACAGATACGCAGTATTTT. The chain carries TRBV5-6 and TRBJ2-3; maybe TRBD1 (6 bases). V was trimmed by 2 bases and J by 3 bases, leaving 7 bases between them. The CDR3 totals 13 residues. Germline V gene data show CDR1 as SGHDT and CDR2 as YYEEEE.

This clone came up once. The rearrangement uses TRBV5-1 and TRBJ1-1; no clear D gene. V was pared by 4 bases and J by 0 bases, with 16 bases between. Per germline, CDR1 SGHRS and CDR2 YFSETQ. This CDR3 has 16 amino acids. The DNA of the CDR3 is TGCGCCAGCAGCCCCGGCTTGGCGGGGTTGAACACTGAAGCTTTCTTT. Its translation: CASSPGLAGLNTEAFF.

The chain recombines TRBV5-4 with TRBJ1-1, with D tentatively TRBD1 (5 bases). V was pared by 0 bases and J by 2 bases, with 11 bases between. Per the germline V gene, CDR1 is SGHNT and CDR2 is YYREEE (reference sequence). CDR3 length equals 15 residues. CDR3 sequence: CASSLDIRDNTEAFF. CDR3 bases: TGTGCCAGCAGCTTGGACATCAGGGATAACACTGAAGCTTTCTTT.

V and J are TRBV19 and TRBJ2-5; 7 bases line up with TRBD2. The CDR3 loop spans 15 amino acids. Germline CDR1 reads LNHDA; CDR2 reads SQIVND (reference sequence). Trimming cost V 6 bases and J 0 bases; bases outside gene matches: 7. DNA for the CDR3: TGTGCCAGTAGGAGGGGAGGGGAGTACCAAGAGACCCAGTACTTC. Translating gives CASRRGGEYQETQYF.

The V call is TRBV7-3, the J call TRBJ1-1, with 10 bases identical to TRBD1. The CDR3 covers 14 residues. Losses at the gene ends were 5 bases for V and 5 bases for J; bases not matched to a gene: 5. Germline lookup yields CDR1 SGHTA and CDR2 FQGTGA. This CDR3 reads CASSPGTGETEAFF. CDR3 bases: TGTGCCAGCAGCCCGGGGACAGGGGAGACTGAAGCTTTCTTT.

The sample holds a few counts of this clone. The chain joins TRBV2 to TRBJ1-5; TRBD1 matches 10 bases. Germline assignment: CDR1 SNHLY and CDR2 FYNNEI. With V trimmed by 6 bases and J by 4 bases, 3 bases remained unmatched. The CDR3 loop spans 14 amino acids. As DNA, the CDR3 is TGTGCCAGCAGACGACAGGGGGCGAATCAGCCCCAGCATTTT. This codes for CASRRQGANQPQHF.

This clone was counted once. The chain employs TRBV6-5 and TRBJ1-2; 10 nucleotides align to TRBD1. The germline V gene has CDR1 MNHEY and CDR2 SVGAGI. V gave up 5 bases and J gave up 1 base; unmatched junction bases: 4. The CDR3 spans 15 residues. The CDR3 region has the DNA TGTGCCAGCAGTACCCGGACAGGGGGTAACTATGGCTACACCTTC. It codes for CASSTRTGGNYGYTF.

V gene TRBV5-6 combines with J gene TRBJ2-1; D unresolved. Germline V gives CDR1 SGHDT, CDR2 YYEEEE. The CDR3 has 16 amino acids. The V gene lost 3 bases and the J gene lost 8 bases, with 21 bases spanning the gap. The CDR3 sequence: CASSSYPATPTDEQFF. For the CDR3, the DNA is TGTGCCAGCAGCTCCTACCCGGCCACACCCACAGATGAGCAGTTCTTC.

This clone has more than one count but fewer than ten. The chain has TRBV5-1 and TRBJ2-2; TRBD2 might be the D (6 bases). Trimming shortened V by 7 bases and J by 1 base, and 17 bases separated the two germline ends. CDR3 size: 16 residues. In germline, CDR1 is SGHRS, CDR2 YFSETQ. CDR3 region: CASSTSGTVNTGELFF. The DNA for the CDR3 is TGCGCCAGCTCCACTTCGGGGACTGTGAACACCGGGGAGCTGTTTTTT.

A single count supports this clone. The rearrangement links TRBV5-1 to TRBJ2-1; 8 nucleotides align to TRBD1. The V segment lost 0 bases and the J segment 6 bases; nucleotides outside the gene matches: 11. CDR1 and CDR2 from the germline V gene are SGHRS and YFSETQ. The length of the CDR3 is 17 residues. The CDR3 reads CASSLGGQDLVGNEQFF. The CDR3 region has the DNA TGCGCCAGCAGCTTGGGGGGACAGGATCTCGTGGGCAATGAGCAGTTCTTC.

The chain employs TRBV2 and TRBJ2-5; 10 nucleotides align to TRBD2. This CDR3 contains 15 residues. Per germline, CDR1 SNHLY and CDR2 FYNNEI. The junction had 13 bases not matched to a gene; V was cut back by 4 bases and J by 11 bases. The chain's CDR3 is CASSAGTSVDGEQYF. The CDR3 region has the DNA TGTGCCAGCAGTGCCGGGACTAGCGTCGACGGGGAGCAGTACTTC. Variable domain in full (rest from reference TRBV2 and TRBJ2-5): EPEVTQTPSHQVTQMGQEVILRCVPISNHLYFYWYRQILGQKVEFLVSFYNNEISEKSEIFDDQFSVERPDGSNFTLKIRSTKLEDSAMYFCASSAGTSVDGEQYFGPGTRLLVL.

The chain combines TRBV7-9 with TRBJ1-3, with a weak D call TRBD1 (6 bases). There are 15 residues in the CDR3. V gave up 1 base and J gave up 4 bases, with 11 bases separating them. Germline V gives CDR1 SEHNR, CDR2 FQNEAQ (reference sequence). This CDR3 is CASSLVDRPGNTIYF. CDR3 nucleotide sequence: TGTGCCAGCAGCTTAGTTGACAGGCCCGGAAACACCATATATTTT.

This chain uses TRBV5-1 with TRBJ2-3; the D gene is possibly TRBD2 (6 bases). The V gene's germline CDR1 is SGHRS and CDR2 YFSETQ. V was shortened by 0 bases and J by 3 bases, with 11 bases between the two germline ends. The CDR3 has 15 amino acids. The CDR3 loop reads CASSLGARGTDTQYF. The CDR3 DNA reads as TGCGCCAGCAGCTTGGGTGCACGGGGGACAGATACGCAGTATTTT.

V gene TRBV25-1 combines with J gene TRBJ2-3; perhaps TRBD1 as D (5 bases). Germline CDR1 reads MGHDK; CDR2 reads SYGVNS. With 3 bases removed from V and 4 bases from J, the gap between germline ends came to 14 bases. CDR3 length: 15 residues. CDR3 sequence reads: CASSDSRASSDTQYF. The CDR3 DNA sequence: TGTGCCAGCAGTGACTCCAGGGCCAGCTCAGATACGCAGTATTTT.

This clone was recorded a few times. The chain carries TRBV9 and TRBJ2-3; tentative D call: TRBD2 (5 bases). Germline V CDR1 and CDR2: SGDLS, YYNGEE. V was cut by 4 bases and J by 3 bases, with 6 bases left in between. The CDR3 covers 12 residues. CDR3 loop: CASSRGTDTQYF. The CDR3 coding sequence is TGTGCCAGCAGCCGAGGGACAGATACGCAGTATTTT. Using reference TRBV9 and TRBJ2-3 for the parts outside the CDR3, the full variable domain is DSGVTQTPKHLITATGQRVTLRCSPRSGDLSVYWYQQSLDQGLQFLIQYYNGEERAKGNILERFSAQQFPDLHSELNLSSLELGDSALYFCASSRGTDTQYFGPGTRLTVL.

The table lists this clone with a few counts. The J gene is TRBJ1-1, the V gene TRBV7-8, with TRBD1 as a possible D gene (6 bases). From germline, CDR1 is SGHVS and CDR2 FQNEAQ. This CDR3 is built from 14 residues. Trimming removed 0 bases at V and 6 bases at J, with 11 bases between. The CDR3 region is CASSLAGGYAEAFF. The CDR3 DNA sequence: TGTGCCAGCAGCTTAGCAGGGGGTTACGCTGAAGCTTTCTTT. Together with reference TRBV7-8 and TRBJ1-1, the CDR3 gives the full variable domain: GAGVSQSPRYKVAKRGQDVALRCDPISGHVSLFWYQQALGQGPEFLTYFQNEAQLDKSGLPSDRFFAERPEGSVSTLKIQRTQQEDSAVYLCASSLAGGYAEAFFGQGTRLTVV.

The chain joins TRBV2 to TRBJ2-4, with D possibly matching TRBD1 (6 bases). This CDR3 contains 16 residues. V dropped 2 bases and J dropped 7 bases, with 18 bases sitting between them. CDR1 and CDR2 from the germline V gene are SNHLY and FYNNEI. CDR3 protein: CASSEREGTGRNIQYF. The DNA for the CDR3 is TGTGCCAGCAGTGAACGTGAAGGAACAGGGCGTAACATTCAGTACTTC.

Here the CDR3 reads CASSSQDRDRQETQYF. DNA of the CDR3: TGTGCCAGCAGCTCCCAAGACCGGGACAGACAAGAGACCCAGTACTTC. The rearrangement joins TRBV9 to TRBJ2-5; TRBD1 matches at 7 bases. J was trimmed by 2 bases and V by 4 bases; bases with no gene match: 11. This CDR3 comprises 16 residues. The germline CDR1 and CDR2 sequences are SGDLS and YYNGEE.

The rearrangement joins TRBV2 to TRBJ2-7; 8 nucleotides line up with TRBD1. Losses at the gene ends were 2 bases for V and 6 bases for J; bases not matched to a gene: 18. Germline loops: CDR1 SNHLY, CDR2 FYNNEI. This CDR3 is 18 amino acids long. The chain's CDR3 is CASSENLRAVSGGGEQYF. In nucleotides, the CDR3 is TGTGCCAGCAGTGAAAATTTGCGTGCGGTGTCAGGGGGCGGCGAGCAGTACTTC.

This clone has only a few counts. This chain joins TRBV5-1 and TRBJ2-1; 8 bases agree with TRBD2. Germline trimming cut 6 bases from V and 4 bases from J; bases unmatched to any gene: 15. The V gene's germline CDR1 is SGHRS and CDR2 YFSETQ. The CDR3 has 17 amino acids. CDR3 DNA sequence: TGCGCCAGCACGCCTAGCGGGCGTGGCACACCTTACAATGAGCAGTTCTTC. Protein: CASTPSGRGTPYNEQFF.